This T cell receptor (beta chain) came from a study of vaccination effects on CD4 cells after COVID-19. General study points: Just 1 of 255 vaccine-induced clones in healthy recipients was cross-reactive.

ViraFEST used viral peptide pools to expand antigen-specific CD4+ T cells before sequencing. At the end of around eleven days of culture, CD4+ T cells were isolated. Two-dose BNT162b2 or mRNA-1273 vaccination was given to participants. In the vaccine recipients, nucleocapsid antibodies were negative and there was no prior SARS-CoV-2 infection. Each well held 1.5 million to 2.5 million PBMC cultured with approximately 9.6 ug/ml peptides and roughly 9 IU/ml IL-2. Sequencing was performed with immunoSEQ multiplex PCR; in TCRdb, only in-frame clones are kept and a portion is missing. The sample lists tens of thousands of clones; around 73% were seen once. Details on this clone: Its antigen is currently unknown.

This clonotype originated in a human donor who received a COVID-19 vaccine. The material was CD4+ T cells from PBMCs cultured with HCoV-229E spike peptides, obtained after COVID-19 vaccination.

CDR3 loop: CASSPGGGNQETQYF. As DNA, the CDR3 is TGCGCCAGCAGCCCGGGGGGTGGCAACCAAGAGACCCAGTACTTC. The chain recombines TRBV5-1 with TRBJ2-5; 7 nucleotides line up with TRBD2. Looked up from germline, CDR1 is SGHRS and CDR2 is YFSETQ. CDR3 length equals 15 residues. The J segment lost 0 bases and the V segment lost 4 bases, leaving 6 bases of the junction unmatched.